This record concerns one T cell receptor (beta chain) sequence. The antigen is undetermined. The data were taken from a study of T-cell reconstitution after alpha-beta-depleted transplantation in children. Study findings and constraints: A year post-transplant, T-cell counts and diversity derived mostly from newly produced T cells.

V dropped 3 bases and J dropped 3 bases, with 13 bases sitting between them. The CDR3 spans 15 residues. The germline V gene has CDR1 ENHRY and CDR2 SYGVKD. TCRbeta library preparation incorporated unique molecular identifiers. TCRdb recomputed calls from the PCR reads with MiXCR, one row per CDR3 protein. The sample has 500,000 or so distinct CDR3 sequences, approximately 10% seen once. The TCR originated in a female patient aged 2-10 years who had a stem cell transplant for aplastic anemia, so the T cells may come from the graft donor. The material sequenced was PBMCs, mostly from graft donor cells, taken 180 days after TCRalphabeta/CD19-depleted stem cell transplant. The chain carries TRBV10-3 and TRBJ2-3; D may correspond to TRBD1 or TRBD2 (6 bases each). The CDR3 DNA follows: TGTGCCATCAGTGAAATTGGGGGGCGGACAGATACGCAGTATTTT. Protein sequence: CAISEIGGRTDTQYF.